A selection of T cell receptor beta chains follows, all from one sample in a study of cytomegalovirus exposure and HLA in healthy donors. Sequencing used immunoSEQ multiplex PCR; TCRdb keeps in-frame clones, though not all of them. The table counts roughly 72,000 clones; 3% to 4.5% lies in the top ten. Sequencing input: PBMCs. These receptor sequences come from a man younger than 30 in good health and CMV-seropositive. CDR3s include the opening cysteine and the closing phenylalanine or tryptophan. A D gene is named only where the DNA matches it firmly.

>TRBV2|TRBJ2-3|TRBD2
CASSERTSGGTDTQYF
TGTGCCAGCAGTGAGAGGACTAGCGGGGGCACAGATACGCAGTATTTT
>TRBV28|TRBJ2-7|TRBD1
CASSPSGTGPYEQYF
TGTGCCAGCAGTCCCTCCGGGACAGGTCCCTACGAGCAGTACTTC
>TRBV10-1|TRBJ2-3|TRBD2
CATQPGGNTDTQYF
TGCGCCACCCAGCCGGGGGGAAACACAGATACGCAGTATTTT
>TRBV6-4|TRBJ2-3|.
CASSDRDTTDTQYF
TGTGCCAGCAGTGACCGGGACACCACAGATACGCAGTATTTT
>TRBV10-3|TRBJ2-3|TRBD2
CAISEGAGADTQYF
TGTGCCATCAGTGAGGGAGCGGGAGCAGATACGCAGTATTTT
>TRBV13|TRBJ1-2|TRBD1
CASSSGLRTGGFGYTF
TGTGCCAGCAGCTCGGGCCTCCGGACAGGGGGGTTTGGCTACACCTTC
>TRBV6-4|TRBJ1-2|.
CASRSNYGYTF
TGTGCCAGCAGATCGAACTATGGCTACACCTTC
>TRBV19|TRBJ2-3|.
CASSSNSLRRGYTQYF
TGTGCCAGTAGCTCCAATTCACTACGGAGAGGGTATACGCAGTATTTT
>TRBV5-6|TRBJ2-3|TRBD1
CASSLIGGAYRSDTQYF
TGTGCCAGCAGCTTGATAGGGGGCGCATACAGGTCAGATACGCAGTATTTT
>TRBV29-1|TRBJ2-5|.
CSVFQAGGETQYF
TGCAGCGTTTTTCAAGCCGGAGGGGAGACCCAGTACTTC
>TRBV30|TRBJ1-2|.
CAWSVSGNYGYTF
TGTGCCTGGAGTGTAAGCGGGAACTATGGCTACACCTTC
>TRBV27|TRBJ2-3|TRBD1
CASSPSGGPQYF
TGTGCCAGCAGTCCATCAGGGGGTCCGCAGTATTTT
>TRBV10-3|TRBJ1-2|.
CAISESEGRESYGYTF
TGTGCCATCAGTGAGTCTGAGGGAAGAGAGTCCTATGGCTACACCTTC
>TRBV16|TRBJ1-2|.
CASSQEGGSDGYTF
TGTGCCAGCAGCCAAGAGGGTGGGTCCGATGGCTACACCTTC
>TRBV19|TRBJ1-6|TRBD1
CASNDRDRGLASPLHF
TGTGCCAGTAACGACCGGGACAGGGGTTTAGCTTCACCCCTCCACTTT
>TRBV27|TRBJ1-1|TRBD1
CASSFTGTGIDEAFF
TGTGCCAGCAGTTTTACCGGGACAGGGATTGATGAAGCTTTCTTT
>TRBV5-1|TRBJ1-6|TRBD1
CASSSGQGNSPLHF
TGCGCCAGCAGCTCCGGACAGGGTAATTCACCCCTCCACTTT
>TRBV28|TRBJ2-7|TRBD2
CASSIPYPSGISYEQYF
TGTGCCAGCAGTATTCCGTATCCTAGCGGGATATCCTACGAGCAGTACTTC
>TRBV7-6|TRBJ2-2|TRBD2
CASSFRLAVGELFF
TGTGCCAGCAGCTTCCGACTAGCGGTCGGGGAGCTGTTTTTT
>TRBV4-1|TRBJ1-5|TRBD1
CASSPRFRGLQPQHF
TGCGCCAGCAGTCCCCGATTCAGGGGGCTTCAGCCCCAGCATTTT
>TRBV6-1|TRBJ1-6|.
CASSASRGSGSPLHF
TGTGCCAGCAGTGCCTCTCGGGGCAGCGGGTCACCCCTCCACTTT
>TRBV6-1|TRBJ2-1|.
CASSAQGNEQFF
TGTGCCAGCAGTGCACAGGGCAATGAGCAGTTCTTC
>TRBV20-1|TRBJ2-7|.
CSAITYEQYF
TGCAGTGCTATCACCTACGAGCAGTACTTC
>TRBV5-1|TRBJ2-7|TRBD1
CASSNGTGQLGYEQYF
TGCGCCAGCAGCAATGGGACAGGGCAATTGGGCTACGAGCAGTACTTC
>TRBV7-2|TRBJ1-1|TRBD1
CASSFRQGAEAFF
TGTGCCAGCAGCTTTCGACAGGGGGCGGAAGCTTTCTTT
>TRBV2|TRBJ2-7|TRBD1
CASSWTGGTYEQYF
TGTGCCAGCAGTTGGACAGGGGGCACCTACGAGCAGTACTTC
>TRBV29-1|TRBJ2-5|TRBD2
CSVAGLAGGPETQYF
TGCAGCGTTGCGGGGCTAGCGGGGGGGCCGGAGACCCAGTACTTC
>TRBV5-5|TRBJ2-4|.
CASHEGVGQYF
TGTGCCAGCCACGAGGGGGTGGGCCAGTACTTC
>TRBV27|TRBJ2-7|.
CASSSRTFYEQYF
TGTGCCAGCAGTTCCAGGACTTTCTACGAGCAGTACTTC
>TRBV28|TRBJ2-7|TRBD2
CASRLAGETYEQYF
TGTGCCAGCAGATTAGCGGGAGAAACCTACGAGCAGTACTTC
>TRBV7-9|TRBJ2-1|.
CASSLPGSYNEQFF
TGTGCCAGCAGCTTACCGGGATCCTACAATGAGCAGTTCTTC
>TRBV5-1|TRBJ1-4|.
CASSFAEATNEKLFF
TGCGCCAGCAGCTTCGCAGAGGCAACTAATGAAAAACTGTTTTTT
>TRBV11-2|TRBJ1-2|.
CASSHYFDRNYGYTF
TGTGCCAGCAGTCATTACTTCGACAGGAACTATGGCTACACCTTC
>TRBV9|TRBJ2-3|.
CASSVIQFSDTQYF
TGTGCCAGCAGCGTAATACAGTTTTCAGATACGCAGTATTTT
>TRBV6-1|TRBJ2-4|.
CASSQGQQVKNIQYF
TGTGCCAGCAGTCAAGGACAGCAAGTTAAAAACATTCAGTACTTC
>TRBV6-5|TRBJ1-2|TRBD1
CASSRDRGNYGYTF
TGTGCCAGCAGCCGGGACAGGGGGAACTATGGCTACACCTTC
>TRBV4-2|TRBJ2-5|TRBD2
CASSQGKTSGAETQYF
TGTGCCAGCAGCCAAGGGAAGACTAGCGGGGCGGAGACCCAGTACTTC
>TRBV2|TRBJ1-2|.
CASSELAAVYGYTF
TGTGCCAGCAGTGAATTAGCTGCAGTCTATGGCTACACCTTC
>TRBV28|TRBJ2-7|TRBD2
CASTTSGLARYLDYEQYF
TGTGCCAGCACTACTTCGGGACTAGCGAGGTATTTAGACTACGAGCAGTACTTC
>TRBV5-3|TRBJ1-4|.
CARSNLTVKLFF
TGTGCCAGAAGCAACCTCACAGTGAAACTGTTTTTT